The 27 T cell receptor beta chains below were found in one sample sequenced in a study of metastatic and nonmetastatic thyroid tumors. TCRdb recomputed clones from the PCR reads via MiXCR. The sample holds some 83,000 clones, approximately 13% seen once. Patients underwent thyroid surgery, and none had received any treatment before it. Sequenced input: tumor tissue. These receptors originate from a female donor with papillary thyroid cancer or a benign thyroid nodule (not recorded which). Some clones in this sample may be carry-over from other donors' samples.

As regards this clone: Germline and junction disagree at one end, which may indicate a read error. The rearrangement uses TRBV9 and TRBJ2-3, with no clear D. The CDR3 covers 15 residues. Germline V lookup: CDR1 SGDLS, CDR2 YYNGEE. DNA of the CDR3: TGTGCCCGCAGCGTAAGTCTAATAGGCACAGATACGCAGTATTTT. This sequence encodes CARSVSLIGTDTQYF.

This clone was recorded many times. The chain links TRBV7-3 to TRBJ1-1; a possible D gene is TRBD1 (6 bases). This CDR3 contains 14 residues. Germline CDR1 SGHTA, CDR2 FQGTGA. Trimming shortened V by 1 base and J by 5 bases, and 11 bases separated the two germline ends. CDR3 bases: TGTGCCAGCAGCTTAATGGGACAAGGGACTGAAGCTTTCTTT. It translates to CASSLMGQGTEAFF.

This clone was observed at least ten times. The V and J genes are TRBV5-6 and TRBJ1-2; D is undetermined. The CDR3 totals 15 residues. The germline gives CDR1 SGHDT, CDR2 YYEEEE. Trimming took off 4 bases at V and 4 bases at J, with 17 bases between the two ends. CDR3 region: CASSPERALSYGYTF. CDR3 nucleotide sequence: TGTGCCAGCAGCCCGGAACGGGCTTTAAGCTATGGCTACACCTTC.

This clone occurred a few times. This may be a read error: a much more frequent sequence differs by one nucleotide. This sequence joins TRBV14 and TRBJ2-3; no clear D gene. From germline, CDR1 is SGHDN and CDR2 FVKESK. V lost 4 bases, J lost 4 bases, and 3 bases lay in between. There are 11 residues in the CDR3. CDR3 in amino acids: CASSLSDTQYF. The DNA for the CDR3 is TGTGCCAGCAGCCTGTCAGATACGCAGTATTTT.

This clone was detected a few times. The J gene is TRBJ1-1, the V gene TRBV12-3 or TRBV12-4; D is unresolved. The CDR3 contains 13 residues. Trimming left V 6 bases short and J 6 bases short, with 14 bases between. CDR3 bases: TGTGCCAGCAGGTTGGGCGGGTTATCTGAAGCTTTCTTT. Translated: CASRLGGLSEAFF.

This clone came up many times. This CDR3 is CASSLEGARTEAFF. In nucleotides, the CDR3 is TGTGCCAGCAGCTTAGAGGGGGCCAGGACTGAAGCTTTCTTT. This chain links TRBV7-9 with TRBJ1-1; 7 nucleotides align to TRBD1. Germline V gene sequence: CDR1 SEHNR, CDR2 FQNEAQ (reference sequence). This CDR3 spans 14 amino acids. The ends lost 1 base at V and 5 bases at J; junction bases unmatched: 4.

Comment on this clone: A much larger clone sits a single nucleotide away, making a read error possible. This chain joins TRBV2 and TRBJ1-5, with 10 bases lining up with TRBD1. The CDR3 is 14 residues long. The germline V gene has CDR1 SNHLY and CDR2 FYNNEI. J gave up 6 bases and V 7 bases, and 6 bases lay outside the gene matches. The chain's CDR3 is CASKGTGDGQPQHF. The CDR3 DNA reads TGTGCCAGCAAGGGGACAGGGGATGGTCAGCCCCAGCATTTT.

This clone was seen at least ten times. V is TRBV5-1 and J is TRBJ1-2; TRBD1 matches 7 bases. CDR1 and CDR2 (germline): SGHRS, YFSETQ. The CDR3 runs 13 residues. V shed 4 bases and J 8 bases; nucleotides not matched to a gene: 8. DNA of the CDR3: TGCGCCAGCAGCCAGGACAGGTCTGTCGGCTACACCTTC. It encodes CASSQDRSVGYTF.

With respect to this clone: This may come from a read error, since a much larger clone is one base off. The gene calls are TRBV18 and TRBJ1-2; the D is unclear. Germline V gives CDR1 KGHSH, CDR2 LQKENI. CDR3 size: 20 residues. V was shortened by 4 bases and J by 7 bases, with 34 bases between the two germline ends. CDR3 DNA: TGTGCCAGCTCACAACGACCTCAGGTTAGACGTGCCACCCGGTCTGGTGGCTACACCTTC. This gives the protein CASSQRPQVRRATRSGGYTF.

This clone showed up many times. The chain carries TRBV11-2 and TRBJ2-7; 10 bases agree with TRBD1. J gave up 2 bases and V 5 bases, and 3 bases lay outside the gene matches. Per germline, CDR1 SGHAT and CDR2 FQNNGV. The CDR3 covers 14 residues. CDR3 in DNA: TGTGCCAGCAGCCGACAGGGGGCCCCCTACGAGCAGTACTTC. Residues: CASSRQGAPYEQYF.

V gene TRBV18 combines with J gene TRBJ2-1; tentative D call: TRBD2 (6 bases). Trimming left V 3 bases short and J 3 bases short, with 9 bases between. Germline assignment: CDR1 KGHSH and CDR2 LQKENI. This CDR3 spans 14 amino acids. The CDR3 sequence: CASSPLTSYNEQFF. In DNA, the CDR3 is TGTGCCAGCTCACCCCTGACTAGCTACAATGAGCAGTTCTTC. Drawing the rest from reference TRBV18 and TRBJ2-1, the complete variable domain is NAGVMQNPRHLVRRRGQEARLRCSPMKGHSHVYWYRQLPEEGLKFMVYLQKENIIDESGMPKERFSAEFPKEGPSILRIQQVVRGDSAAYFCASSPLTSYNEQFFGPGTRLTVL.

V usage is TRBV5-1 and J usage is TRBJ2-1, with 13 bases matching TRBD2. With 6 bases clipped from V and 9 bases from J, the junction kept 9 bases outside the gene matches. Looked up from germline, CDR1 is SGHRS and CDR2 is YFSETQ. CDR3 length equals 15 residues. CDR3 nucleotide sequence: TGCGCCAGCATCTCCTGGACTAGCGGGAGTGGTGAGCAGTTCTTC. Protein product: CASISWTSGSGEQFF. The whole variable domain, filled in from reference TRBV5-1 and TRBJ2-1, reads KAGVTQTPRYLIKTRGQQVTLSCSPISGHRSVSWYQQTPGQGLQFLFEYFSETQRNKGNFPGRFSGRQFSNSRSEMNVSTLELGDSALYLCASISWTSGSGEQFFGPGTRLTVL.

To note about this clone: This may stem from a read error, because a much larger clone lies one nucleotide away. The CDR3 protein is CASSIVSGGRGEQFF. The CDR3 DNA reads as TGTGCCAGTAGTATAGTTAGCGGGGGGCGTGGTGAGCAGTTCTTC. The chain carries TRBV19 and TRBJ2-1; 10 nucleotides match TRBD2. V lost 1 base, J lost 9 bases, and 6 bases stayed unmatched. The CDR3 sequence is 15 residues long. Germline V gene sequence: CDR1 LNHDA, CDR2 SQIVND (reference sequence).

As concerns this clone: A read error may be the cause here, since a much bigger clone is one base away. Other DNA sequences within the sample encode an identical CDR3. The J gene is TRBJ2-1, the V gene TRBV20-1; D is unresolved. The length of the CDR3 is 12 residues. The germline V gene encodes CDR1 DFQATT and CDR2 SNEGSKA (reference sequence). As DNA, the CDR3 is TGTAGTGCCCGAAAAGGGTACAATGAGCAGTTCTTC. Translating it yields CSARKGYNEQFF.

This clone appeared many times. The V call is TRBV5-1, the J call TRBJ1-2, with no clear D. CDR1 and CDR2 from the germline V gene are SGHRS and YFSETQ. The V end was cut by 4 bases, the J end by 8 bases, with 21 bases between. The CDR3 consists of 15 residues. CDR3 in amino acids: CASSQNMGQEVGYTF. The CDR3 nucleotides read TGCGCCAGCAGCCAAAACATGGGTCAGGAAGTAGGCTACACCTTC.

The J gene is TRBJ1-1, the V gene TRBV19; D is undetermined. Germline CDR1 and CDR2: LNHDA and SQIVND (reference sequence). Trimming shortened V by 4 bases and J by 3 bases, and 12 bases separated the two germline ends. The CDR3 contains 14 residues. The CDR3 loop is CASSKLTRYTEAFF. The CDR3 nucleotides are TGTGCCAGTAGTAAACTGACACGGTACACTGAAGCTTTCTTT.

This clone has a count of ten or more. The V and J genes are TRBV20-1 and TRBJ2-7, with a possible D match to TRBD1 (5 bases). The CDR3 is 12 residues long. Germline V gives CDR1 DFQATT, CDR2 SNEGSKA (reference sequence). V lost 3 bases to trimming and J lost 5 bases, with 11 bases between them. Here the CDR3 DNA reads TGCAGTGCTAGGACCGGACACGACGAGCAGTACTTC. As protein: CSARTGHDEQYF.

With respect to this clone: This may stem from a read error, because a much larger clone lies one nucleotide away. The chain has TRBV24-1 and TRBJ1-2; 8 bases agree with TRBD1. The germline V gene encodes CDR1 KGHDR and CDR2 SFDVKD. The CDR3 contains 14 residues. The chain's CDR3 is CATSDPGQVDGYTF. Here the CDR3 DNA reads TGTGCCACCAGTGACCCGGGACAGGTCGATGGTTACACCTTC.

This clone was seen repeatedly, ten times or more. The gene calls are TRBV11-3 and TRBJ2-3, with D perhaps matching TRBD1 (6 bases). Trimming removed 2 bases at V and 0 bases at J, with 9 bases between. CDR3 length: 15 amino acids. From germline, CDR1 is SGHNT and CDR2 YENEEA. The CDR3 sequence is CASSLWGQSTDTQYF. The DNA of the CDR3 is TGTGCCAGCAGCTTATGGGGGCAGAGCACAGATACGCAGTATTTT.

Many counts were recorded for this clone. The chain has TRBV3-1 and TRBJ2-7, with 11 bases fitting TRBD2. Unmatched junction bases numbered 4, after V lost 4 bases and J lost 2 bases. There are 15 residues in the CDR3. CDR1 and CDR2 from the germline V gene are LGHDT and YNNKEL (reference sequence). CDR3 in DNA: TGTGCCAGCAGCCCGACTAGCGGGAAGACCTACGAGCAGTACTTC. Amino acid sequence: CASSPTSGKTYEQYF.

This clone was observed at least ten times. The chain is built from TRBV29-1 and TRBJ1-3; no clear D gene. The CDR3 extends over 12 amino acids. With 8 bases removed from V and 6 bases from J, the gap between germline ends came to 14 bases. Looked up from germline, CDR1 is SQVTM and CDR2 is ANQGSEA. DNA of the CDR3: TGCAGCCCCCTGTCCGAGGAAAACACCATATATTTT. Translated, it gives CSPLSEENTIYF. The entire variable domain, with the rest obtained from reference TRBV29-1 and TRBJ1-3, is as follows: SAVISQKPSRDICQRGTSLTIQCQVDSQVTMMFWYRQQPGQSLTLIATANQGSEATYESGFVIDKFPISRPNLTFSTLTVSNMSPEDSSIYLCSPLSEENTIYFGEGSWLTVV.

The chain joins TRBV7-2 to TRBJ2-7; 7 nucleotides match TRBD1. Germline V gene sequence: CDR1 SGHTA, CDR2 FQGNSA. The CDR3 length is 15 residues. Trimming at V came to 1 base and at J to 3 bases, leaving 6 bases not matched to a gene. The CDR3 spells CASSLVKGASYEQYF. The CDR3 nucleotides read TGTGCCAGCAGCTTAGTTAAGGGGGCCAGCTACGAGCAGTACTTC.

The sample holds many counts of this clone. The V gene is TRBV10-1, the J gene TRBJ2-1; TRBD2 aligns across 13 bases. Trimming removed 2 bases from V and 9 bases from J; junction bases left unmatched: 1. The germline V gene encodes CDR1 WNHNN and CDR2 SYGVQD (reference sequence). The CDR3 spans 14 residues. The DNA of the CDR3 is TGCGCCAGCAGTGAGGGACTAGCGGGAGTTGAGCAGTTCTTC. The encoded protein is CASSEGLAGVEQFF.

A remark on this clone: Since a much larger clone is just one base distant, this may be a read error. The same CDR3 is also encoded by other DNA sequences in this sample. The chain uses TRBV19 and TRBJ1-2, with a tentative D call TRBD1 (6 bases). The CDR3 covers 14 residues. The germline V gene encodes CDR1 LNHDA and CDR2 SQIVND (reference sequence). CDR3 in amino acids: CASSISAGGSGYTF. The CDR3 DNA is TGCGCCAGTAGTATATCAGCCGGGGGCTCTGGCTACACCTTC.

This clone was seen at least ten times. This sample includes further DNA sequences coding for the same CDR3. The V gene is TRBV12-3 or TRBV12-4, the J gene TRBJ2-4; weak D call: TRBD2 (6 bases). The CDR3 extends over 15 amino acids. V lost 7 bases, J lost 4 bases, and 17 bases lay in between. In DNA, the CDR3 is TGTGCCAGCAAATCCCCCGGGGAGGAAAAAAACATTCAGTACTTC. It translates to CASKSPGEEKNIQYF.

This clone was detected many times. J is TRBJ2-2 and V is TRBV5-1; the D gene is possibly TRBD1 (7 bases). Trimming pared 0 bases from V and 6 bases from J, leaving 15 bases between. Germline lookup yields CDR1 SGHRS and CDR2 YFSETQ. The CDR3 extends over 16 amino acids. This CDR3 reads CASSLAGGQKPGELFF. The CDR3 DNA reads TGCGCCAGCAGCTTGGCCGGGGGACAGAAACCCGGGGAGCTGTTTTTT.

This clone showed up just a few times. A clone one base away is much larger, so this may be a read error. J is TRBJ1-1 and V is TRBV30, with a possible D match to TRBD1 (5 bases). Germline V lookup: CDR1 GTSNPN, CDR2 SVGIG (reference sequence). The CDR3 totals 15 residues. V lost 3 bases and J lost 1, with 15 bases in between. CDR3 sequence: CAWSQIGHSNTEAFF. The CDR3 nucleotides read TGTGCCTGGAGCCAGATCGGACACTCGAACACTGAAGCTTTCTTT.